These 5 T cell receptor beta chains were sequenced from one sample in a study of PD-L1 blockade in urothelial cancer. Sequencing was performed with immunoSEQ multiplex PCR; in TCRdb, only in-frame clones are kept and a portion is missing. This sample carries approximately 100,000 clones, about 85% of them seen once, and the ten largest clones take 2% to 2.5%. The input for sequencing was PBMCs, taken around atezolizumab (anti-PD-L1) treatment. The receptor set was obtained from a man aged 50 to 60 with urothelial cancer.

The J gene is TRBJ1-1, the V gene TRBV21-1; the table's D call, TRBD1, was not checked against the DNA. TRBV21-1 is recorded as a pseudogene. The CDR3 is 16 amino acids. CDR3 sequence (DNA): TGTGCCAGCAGCAAAGGGGGTAGGACACTGAACACTGAAGCTTTCTTT. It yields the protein CASSKGGRTLNTEAFF.

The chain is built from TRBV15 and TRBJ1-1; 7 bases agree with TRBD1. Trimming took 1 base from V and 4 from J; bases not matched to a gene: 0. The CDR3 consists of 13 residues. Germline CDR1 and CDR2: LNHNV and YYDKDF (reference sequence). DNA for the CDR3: TGTGCCACCAGCAGAGCAGGGGGCACTGAAGCTTTCTTT. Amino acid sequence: CATSRAGGTEAFF.

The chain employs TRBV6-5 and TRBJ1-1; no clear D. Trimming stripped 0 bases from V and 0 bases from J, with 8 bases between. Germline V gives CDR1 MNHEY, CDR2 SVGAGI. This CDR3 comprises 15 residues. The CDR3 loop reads CASSYSRSMNTEAFF. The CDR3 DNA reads TGTGCCAGCAGTTACTCGAGGAGTATGAACACTGAAGCTTTCTTT.

The CDR3 DNA follows: TGTGCCAGCAGTGAAGGTGCGGGGGAGAATCAGCCCCAGCATTTT. Residues: CASSEGAGENQPQHF. The chain couples TRBV6-1 to TRBJ1-5; D is possibly TRBD1 (5 bases). CDR1 and CDR2 (germline): MNHNS, SASEGT. The CDR3 has 15 amino acids. Trimming shortened V by 1 base and J by 4 bases, and 11 bases separated the two germline ends.

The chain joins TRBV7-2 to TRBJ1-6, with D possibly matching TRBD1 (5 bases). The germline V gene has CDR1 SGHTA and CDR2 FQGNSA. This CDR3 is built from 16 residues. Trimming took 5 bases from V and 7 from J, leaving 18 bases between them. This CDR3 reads CASSQTREDMNSPLHF. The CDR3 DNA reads TGTGCCAGCAGCCAAACCCGCGAGGACATGAATTCACCCCTCCACTTT.